A single T cell receptor (beta chain) is shown here with its context. Its cognate antigen is unknown. TCRdb derives one entry per CDR3 protein from the 5' RACE reads, leaving out DNA. In total, the table holds 350,000 to 400,000 distinct CDR3 sequences. The CDR3 runs 15 residues. Germline CDR1 reads SGHDT; CDR2 reads YYEEEE. The sample is drawn from a study of T cells expressing NK-cell markers. Broader study findings: HCMV specificity of expanded NKG2C+ T cell clones remained unclear. CD8+ T cells in 5 to 7 donors included dominant NKG2C+ clonotypes at roughly 1.0-8%.

Sequenced sample: blood T cells: a sorted CD56 or NKG2C T cell subset, CD4+ or CD8+ T cells, or bulk PBMC T cells (not recorded which). The chain combines TRBV5-6 with TRBJ2-1; TCRdb's D call of TRBD2 is untestable without DNA. The source is a woman aged 45 to 65 in good health. This chain's CDR3 is CASSPAASGSNEQFF.